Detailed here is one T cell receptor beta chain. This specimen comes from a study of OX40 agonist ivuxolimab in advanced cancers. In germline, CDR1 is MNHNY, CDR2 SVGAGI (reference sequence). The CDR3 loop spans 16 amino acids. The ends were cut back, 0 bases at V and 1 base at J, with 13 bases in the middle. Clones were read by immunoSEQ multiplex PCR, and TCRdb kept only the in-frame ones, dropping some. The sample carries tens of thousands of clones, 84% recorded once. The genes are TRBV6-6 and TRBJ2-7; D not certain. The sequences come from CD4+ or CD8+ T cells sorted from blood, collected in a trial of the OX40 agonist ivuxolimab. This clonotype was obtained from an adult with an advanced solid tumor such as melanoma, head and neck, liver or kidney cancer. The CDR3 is CASSYSTPGSSYEQYF. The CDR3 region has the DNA TGTGCCAGCAGTTACTCGACCCCCGGGTCGTCCTACGAGCAGTACTTC.